Each of the 17 T cell receptor beta chains below was sequenced from the same sample in a study of control samples from healthy donors and cancer patients. TCRdb's table, derived via immunoSEQ multiplex PCR, lists solely in-frame clones and lacks some. The repertoire includes about 180,000 clones, over 85% of them detected once, and about 1.4% sits in the top ten. Sequenced: blood. These receptors were collected from a man under 40 in good health.

The J gene is TRBJ2-2, the V gene TRBV18, with TRBD2 matching over 14 bases. Germline V gives CDR1 KGHSH, CDR2 LQKENI. V gave up 3 bases and J gave up 7 bases; unmatched junction bases: 4. This CDR3 region has 16 residues. The CDR3 sequence is CASSPNGLAGGGELFF. The CDR3 DNA reads TGTGCCAGCTCACCTAACGGACTAGCGGGAGGCGGGGAGCTGTTTTTT.

The rearrangement uses TRBV3-1 (or the pseudogene TRBV3-2) and TRBJ1-2; 7 bases agree with TRBD1. V shed 4 bases and J 5 bases; nucleotides not matched to a gene: 13. The germline V gene encodes CDR1 LGHDT and CDR2 YNNKEL (reference sequence). The length of the CDR3 is 16 residues. The CDR3 DNA is TGTGCCAGCAGCCCCCATGATAGGGGGCGGGGGTATGGCTACACCTTC. Amino acid sequence: CASSPHDRGRGYGYTF.

This clone has just one count. The genes are TRBV15 and TRBJ2-3; D is unclear. The germline V gene has CDR1 LNHNV and CDR2 YYDKDF (reference sequence). V lost 1 base, J lost 5 bases, and 4 bases lay in between. This CDR3 region has 12 residues. This chain's CDR3 is CATSRVKDTQYF. CDR3 DNA sequence: TGTGCCACCAGCAGAGTGAAAGATACGCAGTATTTT.

V gene TRBV5-1 combines with J gene TRBJ2-7, with 7 bases lining up with TRBD1. This CDR3 is built from 13 residues. From germline, CDR1 is SGHRS and CDR2 YFSETQ. V dropped 4 bases and J dropped 12; count of bases not matched to a gene: 13. The CDR3 protein is CASSGVGQVRLYF. The DNA for the CDR3 is TGCGCCAGCAGCGGGGTTGGACAGGTCCGGTTGTACTTC.

The gene calls are TRBV4-3 and TRBJ2-1; D gene ambiguous. The CDR3 has 13 amino acids. V lost 4 bases and J 3 bases, leaving 7 bases between the germline ends. Per the germline V gene, CDR1 is LGHNA and CDR2 is YSLEER. CDR3 amino acids: CASSRSDYNEQFF. CDR3 nucleotide sequence: TGCGCCAGCAGCCGGTCTGACTACAATGAGCAGTTCTTC.

J is TRBJ1-6 and V is TRBV5-4, with 10 positions matching TRBD1. This CDR3 has 15 residues. The germline V gene has CDR1 SGHNT and CDR2 YYREEE (reference sequence). V lost 3 bases and J lost 7; bases outside the gene matches: 4. CDR3 nucleotides: TGTGCCAGCAGCTCGGGACAGGGGAAGAATTCACCCCTCCACTTT. The encoded protein is CASSSGQGKNSPLHF. Based on the CDR3 plus reference TRBV5-4 and TRBJ1-6, the full variable domain is ETGVTQSPTHLIKTRGQQVTLRCSSQSGHNTVSWYQQALGQGPQFIFQYYREEENGRGNFPPRFSGLQFPNYSSELNVNALELDDSALYLCASSSGQGKNSPLHFGNGTRLTVT.

The J gene is TRBJ2-5, the V gene TRBV7-3; D remains unclear. The CDR3 contains 13 residues. Germline assignment: CDR1 SGHTA and CDR2 FQGTGA. The V end lost 1 base, the J end lost 3 bases, and 6 bases lay between the germline ends. CDR3 sequence: CASSLSSKETQYF. The CDR3, as DNA: TGTGCCAGCAGCTTAAGTTCAAAAGAGACCCAGTACTTC.

CDR3 DNA: TGTGCCATCAGTGTACTGACAGGGTCGAACACTGAAGCTTTCTTT. It encodes CAISVLTGSNTEAFF. V usage is TRBV10-3 and J usage is TRBJ1-1, with TRBD1 identical over 7 bases. J lost 1 base, V lost 4 bases, and 6 bases had no gene match. The CDR3 is 15 amino acids. The germline gives CDR1 ENHRY, CDR2 SYGVKD.

The chain uses TRBV27 and TRBJ2-7; perhaps TRBD1 as D (7 bases). The CDR3 length is 19 residues. Germline V gives CDR1 MNHEY, CDR2 SMNVEV (reference sequence). V was trimmed by 4 bases and J by 3 bases, leaving 28 bases between them. In DNA form, the CDR3 reads TGTGCCAGCAGTTATAAGGCGGGCAGGGGGGCGGATCGAGGCTACGAGCAGTACTTC. Translating gives CASSYKAGRGADRGYEQYF.

V usage is TRBV5-1 and J usage is TRBJ1-5; 7 bases are a match to TRBD1. J was trimmed by 6 bases and V by 4 bases; bases with no gene match: 19. The CDR3 totals 18 residues. Germline CDR1 reads SGHRS; CDR2 reads YFSETQ. The CDR3 sequence: CASSPVQGPILAGQPQHF. CDR3 DNA sequence: TGCGCCAGCAGCCCGGTACAGGGGCCTATCCTAGCGGGTCAGCCCCAGCATTTT. Complete variable domain (other parts from reference TRBV5-1 and TRBJ1-5): KAGVTQTPRYLIKTRGQQVTLSCSPISGHRSVSWYQQTPGQGLQFLFEYFSETQRNKGNFPGRFSGRQFSNSRSEMNVSTLELGDSALYLCASSPVQGPILAGQPQHFGDGTRLSIL.

The V call is TRBV30, the J call TRBJ1-1; 7 nucleotides match TRBD1. V dropped 6 bases and J dropped 0; count of bases not matched to a gene: 4. The germline V gene has CDR1 GTSNPN and CDR2 SVGIG (reference sequence). The CDR3 covers 13 residues. CDR3 in amino acids: CACSTGMNTEAFF. The CDR3 coding sequence is TGTGCCTGCTCGACAGGGATGAACACTGAAGCTTTCTTT.

The chain carries TRBV20-1 and TRBJ2-1; TRBD2 matches 7 bases. V was pared by 3 bases and J by 3 bases, with 8 bases of the junction left unmatched. The CDR3 loop spans 15 amino acids. The germline CDR1 and CDR2 sequences are DFQATT and SNEGSKA (reference sequence). CDR3: CSASRASGLYNEQFF. In DNA, the CDR3 is TGCAGTGCTAGTCGGGCTAGCGGACTCTACAATGAGCAGTTCTTC.

CDR3 nucleotides: TGTGCCAGCAGTTGGGTTCAGACAGGGGGTTACACAGATACGCAGTATTTT. Its protein product is CASSWVQTGGYTDTQYF. The chain couples TRBV27 to TRBJ2-3; 9 bases are shared with TRBD1. The V gene end was trimmed by 4 bases and the J gene end by 2 bases; junction bases not matched to a gene: 10. The CDR3 length is 17 residues. Germline CDR1 and CDR2: MNHEY and SMNVEV (reference sequence).

The genes are TRBV11-2 and TRBJ1-5; TRBD1 matches at 7 bases. CDR3 length: 14 residues. Trimming at V came to 4 bases and at J to 2 bases, leaving 2 bases not matched to a gene. Germline assignment: CDR1 SGHAT and CDR2 FQNNGV. CDR3 sequence: CASSSGQGNQPQHF. The CDR3 coding sequence is TGTGCCAGCAGCTCCGGACAGGGCAATCAGCCCCAGCATTTT.

Note on this clone: One end of the junction is discordant with germline, which a read error may explain. The V and J genes are TRBV19 and TRBJ1-1; D may be TRBD1 (6 bases). This CDR3 region has 10 residues. Per the germline V gene, CDR1 is LNHDA and CDR2 is SQIVND (reference sequence). In DNA form, the CDR3 reads TGCGCTAATTACAGGGTTGGAGCTTTCTTT. This codes for CANYRVGAFF.

This chain uses TRBV19 with TRBJ1-1, with unresolved D. The CDR3 length is 14 residues. CDR1 is LNHDA and CDR2 is SQIVND in the germline V gene (reference sequence). The V end lost 7 bases, the J end lost 0 bases, and 12 bases lay between the germline ends. The CDR3 nucleotides read TGTGCCAGTACCTCAGGACTCTTGAACACTGAAGCTTTCTTT. This encodes CASTSGLLNTEAFF.

The V gene is TRBV7-9, the J gene TRBJ2-7; 9 nucleotides match TRBD1. V was pared by 1 base and J by 12 bases, with 4 bases of the junction left unmatched. CDR1 and CDR2 from the germline V gene are SEHNR and FQNEAQ (reference sequence). This CDR3 is built from 12 residues. CDR3 in amino acids: CASSLVQGARYF. The CDR3 DNA reads TGTGCCAGCAGCTTAGTACAGGGGGCGAGGTACTTC.